The 13 T cell receptor beta chains reported below all come from one sample, sequenced in a study of T cell responses to AZD1222 COVID-19 vaccine. Some clones are missing from TCRdb's copy, which holds only in-frame ones; the method was immunoSEQ multiplex PCR. This sample has 200,000 or so clones, with around 90% found just once. The sequencing used peripheral blood, collected on day 0 of AZD1222 vaccination. These receptor sequences come from an adult in good health.

This chain uses TRBV7-9 with TRBJ1-1; 8 nucleotides align to TRBD1. Germline V CDR1 and CDR2: SEHNR, FQNEAQ (reference sequence). V lost 4 bases to trimming and J lost 5 bases; unmatched junction nucleotides: 3. The CDR3 is made up of 13 amino acids. The CDR3 sequence is CASSSGGGTEAFF. CDR3 in DNA: TGTGCCAGCAGCTCAGGGGGCGGGACTGAAGCTTTCTTT.

The rearrangement links TRBV28 to TRBJ2-1; D might be TRBD2 (5 bases). Germline loops: CDR1 MDHEN, CDR2 SYDVKM. V was cut by 5 bases and J by 4 bases, with 15 bases left in between. This CDR3 has 15 amino acids. Here the CDR3 reads CASSPGLATYNEQFF. CDR3 DNA sequence: TGTGCCAGCAGTCCCGGACTGGCCACATACAATGAGCAGTTCTTC. The full variable domain, rest sourced from reference TRBV28 and TRBJ2-1, is DVKVTQSSRYLVKRTGEKVFLECVQDMDHENMFWYRQDPGLGLRLIYFSYDVKMKEKGDIPEGYSVSREKKERFSLILESASTNQTSMYLCASSPGLATYNEQFFGPGTRLTVL.

The genes are TRBV25-1 and TRBJ1-4; D may be TRBD1 (5 bases). V lost 3 bases, J lost 5 bases, and 13 bases lay in between. Germline-derived CDR1 and CDR2 are MGHDK and SYGVNS. There are 15 residues in the CDR3. The CDR3 sequence is CASSDSRAGNEKLFF. The DNA of the CDR3 is TGTGCCAGCAGTGATTCCCGGGCAGGGAATGAAAAACTGTTTTTT. Complete variable domain (other parts from reference TRBV25-1 and TRBJ1-4): EADIYQTPRYLVIGTGKKITLECSQTMGHDKMYWYQQDPGMELHLIHYSYGVNSTEKGDLSSESTVSRIRTEHFPLTLESARPSHTSQYLCASSDSRAGNEKLFFGSGTQLSVL.

Only one count was recorded for this clone. The J gene is TRBJ2-7, the V gene TRBV19; 8 bases map to TRBD1. Per germline, CDR1 LNHDA and CDR2 SQIVND (reference sequence). The CDR3 covers 13 residues. The trim removed 5 bases at V and 8 bases at J, leaving 8 bases unmatched. The CDR3 spells CASSSRDRSKQYF. CDR3 DNA sequence: TGTGCCAGTAGTTCCCGGGACAGGAGCAAGCAGTACTTC.

The chain links TRBV5-6 to TRBJ1-1; TRBD1 is a possible D gene (5 bases). CDR3 size: 14 residues. V lost 3 bases to trimming and J lost 11 bases, with 20 bases between them. The germline V gene encodes CDR1 SGHDT and CDR2 YYEEEE. For the CDR3, the DNA is TGTGCCAGCAGCTGGATGGGACCGCAAAATTCGGCTTTCTTT. Its protein product is CASSWMGPQNSAFF.

The chain employs TRBV2 and TRBJ1-1, with D possibly TRBD1 on 6 matching bases. The CDR3 length is 14 residues. The germline gives CDR1 SNHLY, CDR2 FYNNEI. V lost 5 bases and J 0 bases, leaving 10 bases between the germline ends. CDR3 protein: CASSRTALNTEAFF. The CDR3, as DNA: TGTGCCAGCAGTCGGACAGCCTTGAACACTGAAGCTTTCTTT.

The chain uses TRBV3-1 (or the pseudogene TRBV3-2) and TRBJ1-2; D possibly corresponds to TRBD1 (5 bases). The CDR3 consists of 17 residues. Trimming stripped 0 bases from V and 6 bases from J, with 20 bases between. Germline V gene sequence: CDR1 LGHDT, CDR2 YNNKEL (reference sequence). The CDR3 coding sequence is TGTGCCAGCAGCCAAGATTTGGAGGGGCCTGGGTCCGATGGCTACACCTTC. It is translated as CASSQDLEGPGSDGYTF.

The chain joins TRBV6-5 to TRBJ1-4; D is perhaps TRBD1 (5 bases). Germline V CDR1 and CDR2: MNHEY, SVGAGI. CDR3 length equals 15 residues. V was shortened by 7 bases and J by 7 bases, with 19 bases between the two germline ends. CDR3 residues: CASINRPQGIEKLFF. The CDR3 region has the DNA TGTGCCAGCATCAACAGGCCTCAAGGGATTGAAAAACTGTTTTTT.

CDR3 sequence (DNA): TGTGCCAGCAGCCTAGGACGGCAAGAGACCCAGTACTTC. This codes for CASSLGRQETQYF. The J gene is TRBJ2-5, the V gene TRBV7-7; D is ambiguous. Germline CDR1 is SSHAT and CDR2 is FNYEAQ (reference sequence). The CDR3 is 13 amino acids. Trimming shortened V by 5 bases and J by 2 bases, and 9 bases separated the two germline ends. Looking up the rest from reference TRBV7-7 and TRBJ2-5 gives the full variable domain: GAGVSQSPRYKVTKRGQDVTLRCDPISSHATLYWYQQALGQGPEFLTYFNYEAQPDKSGLPSDRFSAERPEGSISTLTIQRTEQRDSAMYRCASSLGRQETQYFGPGTRLLVL.

The J gene is TRBJ1-4, the V gene TRBV7-9, with 7 bases fitting TRBD1. V trimming: 5 bases; J trimming: 6 bases; junction bases outside the gene matches: 9. The CDR3 runs to 15 residues. Germline V gene lookup returns CDR1 SEHNR and CDR2 FQNEAQ (reference sequence). CDR3: CASSPQAGGHEKLFF. The CDR3 coding sequence is TGTGCCAGCAGCCCACAGGCAGGGGGTCATGAAAAACTGTTTTTT.

The chain carries TRBV21-1 and TRBJ2-7; no check of the table's D call, TRBD1, against the DNA was made. TRBV21-1 is shown as a pseudogene. CDR3 length: 13 amino acids. The CDR3 nucleotides are TGTGCCAGAGCAGGGGGTCCAACCTACGAGCAGTACTTC. Translation gives CARAGGPTYEQYF.

The V and J genes are TRBV19 and TRBJ2-2; 8 bases match TRBD1. Losses at the gene ends were 1 base for V and 1 base for J; bases not matched to a gene: 8. The CDR3 has 18 residues. Germline V lookup: CDR1 LNHDA, CDR2 SQIVND (reference sequence). Written as DNA, the CDR3 is TGTGCCAGTAGTATAGCCCCAACGGGGACAGGGAACACCGGGGAGCTGTTTTTT. Protein product: CASSIAPTGTGNTGELFF.

The chain uses TRBV30 and TRBJ1-5, with a weak D call TRBD1 (5 bases). CDR1 is GTSNPN and CDR2 is SVGIG in the germline V gene (reference sequence). This CDR3 contains 15 residues. V shed 8 bases and J shed 7 bases, with 24 bases lying between them. The CDR3 DNA reads TGTGCCAGACATCATATAGGGGACCCTCGGCAGCCCCAGCATTTT. Translation: CARHHIGDPRQPQHF. The full variable domain, with the rest looked up from reference TRBV30 and TRBJ1-5, is SQTIHQWPATLVQPVGSPLSLECTVEGTSNPNLYWYRQAAGRGLQLLFYSVGIGQISSEVPQNLSASRPQDRQFILSSKKLLLSDSGFYLCARHHIGDPRQPQHFGDGTRLSIL.